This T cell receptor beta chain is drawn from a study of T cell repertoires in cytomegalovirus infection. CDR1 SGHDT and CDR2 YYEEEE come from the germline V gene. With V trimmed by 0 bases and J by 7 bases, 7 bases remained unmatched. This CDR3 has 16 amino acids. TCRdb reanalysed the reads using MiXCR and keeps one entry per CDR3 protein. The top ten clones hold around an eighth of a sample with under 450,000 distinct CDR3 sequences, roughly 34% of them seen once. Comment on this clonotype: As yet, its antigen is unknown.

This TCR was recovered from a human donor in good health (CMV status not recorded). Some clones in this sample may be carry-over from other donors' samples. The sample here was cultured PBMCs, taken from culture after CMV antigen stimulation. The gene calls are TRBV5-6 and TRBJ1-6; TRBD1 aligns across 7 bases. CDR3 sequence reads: CASSLGTGVRNSPLHF. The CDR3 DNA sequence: TGTGCCAGCAGCTTGGGTACAGGGGTGAGGAATTCACCCCTCCACTTT.